This T cell receptor beta chain was sequenced in a study of EBV T-cell therapy then PD-1 blockade in nasopharyngeal carcinoma listed by TCRdb under 2021. The time point label, as the study defines it: 266 days after commencement of treatment, after nivolumab therapy. The treatment or condition label of this sample denotes: AdE1-LMPpoly-expanded autologous EBV-specific T-cell therapy followed by anti-PD-1 nivolumab. Of note for this clone: Its antigen remains unidentified. Per-base qualities were not stored, and no clone one base away is much larger. Other DNA sequences in the sample encode the same CDR3.

From the germline V gene (reference sequence), CDR1 is MNHEY and CDR2 is SMNVEV. Inclusive of the bounding cysteine and phenylalanine, the CDR3 is 15 residues long. Left in the record is the CDR3 DNA by itself, 45 bases read in frame from the first base. V gives up 6 bases and J gives up 3 bases, and the segment between their germline ends measures 16 bases. The Qiagen DNeasy Kit was used to extract genomic DNA from the sorted cells. Deep sequencing of the TCR beta chain was done on the immunoSEQ platform. From the authors' description of their analysis: Repertoire data analysis was performed with the immunoSEQ Analyzer software. Here the immuneACCESS table is served through TCRdb, limited to in-frame sequences with V and J called. Missing clones are a known gap in these copies; in checked studies unresolved V genes cover under half, and the rest lacks a known reason. Clone size and the V and J calls come from that table; the DNA yielded D and trimming. The sample table records over 20,000 clones; around four fifths of these occur just once. Jointly, the top ten make up roughly a third of the sample.

The source is a man between 35 and 55 years old with nasopharyngeal carcinoma. The starting material was CD8+ T cells from blood, obtained at day 266 from a patient whose treatment included autologous EBV-specific T cells and nivolumab. The chain uses TRBV27 and TRBJ2-3; the D gene is possibly TRBD2, with 5 bases matching. Read as DNA, the sequence is TGTGCCAGCAGGCGAGCGGTGGACGGTACAGATACGCAGTATTTT. Its translation reads: CASRRAVDGTDTQYF.